Below, one T cell receptor (beta chain) is given with its context. Original handling: Reference gene primer amplification gave nucleated cell count estimates. Profiled with immunoSEQ multiplex PCR; TCRdb holds only in-frame clones, not every one. The V and J calls and clone size were taken over from that table, and D and trimming were inferred from the DNA. The data show hundreds of thousands of clones, around 83% seen once. This sample is drawn from a study of blood T cell repertoires in COVID-19. The sequence came from a woman between 45 and 60 years old with acute or convalescent COVID-19. The source material was peripheral blood.

In DNA form, the CDR3 reads TGCGCCAGCAGCTTGGGGGCAGGGGGAGATGAAAAACTGTTTTTT. Protein: CASSLGAGGDEKLFF. This chain uses TRBV5-1 with TRBJ1-4; TRBD1 aligns across 7 bases. The V gene end was trimmed by 0 bases and the J gene end by 6 bases; junction bases not matched to a gene: 5. Germline CDR1 reads SGHRS; CDR2 reads YFSETQ. The CDR3 length is 15 residues.